This TCR beta chain stems from a study of blood T cell repertoires in COVID-19. Trimming removed 0 bases from V and 8 bases from J; junction bases left unmatched: 14. The CDR3 extends over 17 amino acids. Germline assignment: CDR1 LGHNA and CDR2 YSLEER. Original processing notes: Quantification of nucleated cells was approximated via reference gene primer amplification. Sequencing was performed with immunoSEQ multiplex PCR; in TCRdb, only in-frame clones are kept and a portion is missing. V and J calls and clone size come straight from that table; D and trimming were deduced from the DNA. The profile covers a few hundred thousand clones, with around 89% appearing a single time and 3% taken by the ten largest.

This rearrangement joins TRBV4-3 to TRBJ1-2, with 8 positions matching TRBD1. The sample taken for sequencing was PBMCs or T cells enriched from blood (not recorded which). The sequence derives from a woman aged 45-59 years who had recovered from COVID-19. CDR3 DNA: TGCGCCAGCAGCCAAGAGGAGGGCAGGGGGCAATCGTGGGGCTACACCTTC. Translation: CASSQEEGRGQSWGYTF.